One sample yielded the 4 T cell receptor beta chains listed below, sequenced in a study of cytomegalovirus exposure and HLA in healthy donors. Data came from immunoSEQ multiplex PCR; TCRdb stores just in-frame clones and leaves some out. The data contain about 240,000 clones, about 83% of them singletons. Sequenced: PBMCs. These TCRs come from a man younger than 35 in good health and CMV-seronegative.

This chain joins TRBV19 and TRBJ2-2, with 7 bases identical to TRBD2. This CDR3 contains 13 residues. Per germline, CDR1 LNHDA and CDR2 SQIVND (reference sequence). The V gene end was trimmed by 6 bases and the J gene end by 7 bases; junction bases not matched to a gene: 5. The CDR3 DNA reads TGTGCCAGTAGCCCCGAGCGGGGCGGGGAGCTGTTTTTT. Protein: CASSPERGGELFF. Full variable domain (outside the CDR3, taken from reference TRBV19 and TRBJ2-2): DGGITQSPKYLFRKEGQNVTLSCEQNLNHDAMYWYRQDPGQGLRLIYYSQIVNDFQKGDIAEGYSVSREKKESFPLTVTSAQKNPTAFYLCASSPERGGELFFGEGSRLTVL.

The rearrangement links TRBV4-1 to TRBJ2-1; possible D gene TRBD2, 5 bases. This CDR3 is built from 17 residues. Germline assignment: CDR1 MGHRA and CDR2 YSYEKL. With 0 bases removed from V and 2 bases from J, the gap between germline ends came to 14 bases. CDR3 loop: CASSQEPSLKPYNEQFF. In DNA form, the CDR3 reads TGCGCCAGCAGCCAAGAGCCTAGCCTAAAGCCCTACAATGAGCAGTTCTTC.

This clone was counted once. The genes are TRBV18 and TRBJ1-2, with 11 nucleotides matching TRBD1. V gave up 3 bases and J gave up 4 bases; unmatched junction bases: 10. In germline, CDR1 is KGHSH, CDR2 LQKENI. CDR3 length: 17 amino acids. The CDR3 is CASSPPYLGQGAYGYTF. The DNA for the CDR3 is TGTGCCAGCTCACCCCCTTACCTCGGACAGGGGGCCTATGGCTACACCTTC.

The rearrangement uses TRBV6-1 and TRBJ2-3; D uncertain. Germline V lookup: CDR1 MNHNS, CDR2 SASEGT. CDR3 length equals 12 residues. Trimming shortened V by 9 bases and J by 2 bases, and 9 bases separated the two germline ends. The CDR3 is CASREYTDTQYF. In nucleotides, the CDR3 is TGTGCCAGTAGGGAATACACAGATACGCAGTATTTT.